The present TCR beta chain was sequenced within a study of blood T cell repertoires in COVID-19. Whole-study context: Spain, Italy and the United States supplied samples that represented acute and convalescent COVID-19. PBMCs, B-cell-depleted T cells, or T cells provided the cDNA or gDNA that made up the material.

The CDR3 has 17 amino acids. Germline CDR1 and CDR2: SGDLS and YYNGEE. V trimming: 3 bases; J trimming: 4 bases; junction bases outside the gene matches: 11. Original methodology: Counts of nucleated cells, estimated from reference gene primer amplification, were obtained. This table comes from immunoSEQ multiplex PCR, and its TCRdb copy is limited to in-frame clones, with some not included. V and J calls and clone size are given by that table; D and trimming were obtained from the DNA. The sample has approximately 130,000 clones; 60% to 85% are singletons. This TCR was sampled from a man of 80 years or more with acute or convalescent COVID-19. The sequenced sample was peripheral blood. The V call is TRBV9, the J call TRBJ2-5; 11 nucleotides agree with TRBD1. The CDR3 is CASSEQAGQGAIETQYF. The CDR3 bases are TGTGCCAGCAGCGAACAAGCAGGACAGGGGGCCATAGAGACCCAGTACTTC.